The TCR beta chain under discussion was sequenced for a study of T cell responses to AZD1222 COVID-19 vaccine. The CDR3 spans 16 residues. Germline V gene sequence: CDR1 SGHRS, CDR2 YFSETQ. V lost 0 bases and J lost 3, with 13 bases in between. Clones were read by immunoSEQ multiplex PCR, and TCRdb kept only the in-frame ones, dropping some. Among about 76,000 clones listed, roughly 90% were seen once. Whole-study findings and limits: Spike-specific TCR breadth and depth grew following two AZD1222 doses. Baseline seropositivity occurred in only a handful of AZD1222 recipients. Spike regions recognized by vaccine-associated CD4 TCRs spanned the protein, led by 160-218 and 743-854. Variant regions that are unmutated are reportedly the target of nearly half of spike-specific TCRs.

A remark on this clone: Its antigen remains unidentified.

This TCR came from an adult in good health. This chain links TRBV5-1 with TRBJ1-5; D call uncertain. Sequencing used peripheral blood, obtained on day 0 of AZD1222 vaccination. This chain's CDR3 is CASSLGAANPNQPQHF. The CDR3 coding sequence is TGCGCCAGCAGCTTGGGGGCTGCGAACCCCAATCAGCCCCAGCATTTT.